The sequence of this TCR beta chain was determined in a study of blood T cells in healthy people across ages. General study results and limits: Compared with aged donors, long-lived donors showed fewer expanded clones, suggesting selection.

It was with a sample-barcoded 5' primer and a J-beta primer mix that a second PCR of roughly 7 to 12 cycles was run. TCRdb re-analysed the 5' RACE reads in MiXCR, keeping a single row per CDR3 protein. The data show roughly 2 million distinct CDR3 sequences, with about 50% seen just once and less than 2.5% held by the top ten. Details on this clonotype: Its antigen remains unidentified.

The study isolated at least 6.5 million PBMCs from each sample. The sequence was obtained from a woman aged 40 to 50 in good health. The specimen was blood.

The CDR3 DNA reads TGTGCCAGCAGCTTGGATAGCGGTTTGTTTCGCCCCTACGAGCAGTACTTC. The encoded protein is CASSLDSGLFRPYEQYF. The J gene is TRBJ2-7, the V gene TRBV5-5, with a tentative D call TRBD2 (6 bases). Trimming took 0 bases from V and 2 from J, leaving 18 bases between them. The CDR3 consists of 17 residues. CDR1 and CDR2 from the germline V gene are SGHKS and YYEKEE (reference sequence).